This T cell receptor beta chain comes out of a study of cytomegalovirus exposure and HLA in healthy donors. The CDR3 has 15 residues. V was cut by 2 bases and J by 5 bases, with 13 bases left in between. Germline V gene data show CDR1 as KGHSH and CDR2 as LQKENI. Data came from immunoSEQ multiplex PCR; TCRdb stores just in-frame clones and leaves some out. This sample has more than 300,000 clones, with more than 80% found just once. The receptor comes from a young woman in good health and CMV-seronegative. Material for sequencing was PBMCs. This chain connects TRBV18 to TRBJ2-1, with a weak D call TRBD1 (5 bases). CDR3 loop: CASSPSGPSDNEQFF. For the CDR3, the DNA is TGTGCCAGCTCACCATCAGGGCCCAGTGACAATGAGCAGTTCTTC.